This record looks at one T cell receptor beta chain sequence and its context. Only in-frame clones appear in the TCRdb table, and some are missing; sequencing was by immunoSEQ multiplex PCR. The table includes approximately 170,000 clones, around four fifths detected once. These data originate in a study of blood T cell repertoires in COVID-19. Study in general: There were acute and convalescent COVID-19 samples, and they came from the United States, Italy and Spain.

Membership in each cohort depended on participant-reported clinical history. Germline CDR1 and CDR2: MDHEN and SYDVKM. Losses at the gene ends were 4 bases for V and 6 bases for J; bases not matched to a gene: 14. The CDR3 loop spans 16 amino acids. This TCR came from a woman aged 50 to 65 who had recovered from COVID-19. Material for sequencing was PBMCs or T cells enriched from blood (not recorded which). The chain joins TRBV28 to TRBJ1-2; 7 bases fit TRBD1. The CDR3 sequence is CASSSGTGEYGNGYTF. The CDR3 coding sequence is TGTGCCAGCAGTTCCGGCACAGGGGAGTATGGGAATGGCTACACCTTC.